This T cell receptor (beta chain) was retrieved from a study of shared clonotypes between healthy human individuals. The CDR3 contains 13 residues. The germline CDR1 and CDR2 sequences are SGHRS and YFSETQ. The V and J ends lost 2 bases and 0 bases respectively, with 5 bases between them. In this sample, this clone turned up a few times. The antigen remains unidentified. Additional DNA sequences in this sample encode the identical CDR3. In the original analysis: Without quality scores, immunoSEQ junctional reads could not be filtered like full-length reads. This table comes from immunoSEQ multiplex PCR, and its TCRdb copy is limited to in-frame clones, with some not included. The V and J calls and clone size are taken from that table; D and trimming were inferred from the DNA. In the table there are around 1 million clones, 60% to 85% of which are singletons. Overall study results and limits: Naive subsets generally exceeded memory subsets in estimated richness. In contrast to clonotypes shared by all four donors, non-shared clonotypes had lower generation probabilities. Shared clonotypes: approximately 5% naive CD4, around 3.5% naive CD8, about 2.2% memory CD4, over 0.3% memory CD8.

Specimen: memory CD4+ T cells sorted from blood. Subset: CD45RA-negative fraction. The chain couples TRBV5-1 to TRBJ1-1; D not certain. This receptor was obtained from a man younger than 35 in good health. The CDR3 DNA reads TGCGCCAGCAGCTTAGAGATGAACACTGAAGCTTTCTTT. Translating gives CASSLEMNTEAFF. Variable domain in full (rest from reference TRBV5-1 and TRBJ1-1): KAGVTQTPRYLIKTRGQQVTLSCSPISGHRSVSWYQQTPGQGLQFLFEYFSETQRNKGNFPGRFSGRQFSNSRSEMNVSTLELGDSALYLCASSLEMNTEAFFGQGTRLTVV.